The 13 T cell receptor beta chains presented below share a single source sample, sequenced in a study of cytomegalovirus exposure and HLA in healthy donors. The PCR made use of 60 Vbeta and 13 Jbeta primers. Clones were read by immunoSEQ multiplex PCR, and TCRdb kept only the in-frame ones, dropping some. This table holds some 160,000 clones, around four fifths found once. Sequenced: PBMCs. All receptors derive from a woman aged 25 to 39 in good health and CMV-seronegative.

The chain is built from TRBV30 and TRBJ2-5; 9 bases map to TRBD2. Germline values: CDR1 GTSNPN, CDR2 SVGIG (reference sequence). There are 15 residues in the CDR3. Trimming removed 5 bases from V and 4 bases from J; junction bases left unmatched: 11. The DNA of the CDR3 is TGTGCCTGGGAAGACTGGGGACTAGCCCCAGAGACCCAGTACTTC. Protein: CAWEDWGLAPETQYF.

The CDR3 protein is CASSPGSNTEAFF. Written as DNA, the CDR3 is TGCGCCAGCAGCCCGGGTAGTAACACTGAAGCTTTCTTT. The chain uses TRBV5-1 and TRBJ1-1; D not resolved. This CDR3 region has 13 residues. With 4 bases removed from V and 2 bases from J, the gap between germline ends came to 9 bases. The germline gives CDR1 SGHRS, CDR2 YFSETQ. The full variable domain, completed using reference TRBV5-1 and TRBJ1-1, is KAGVTQTPRYLIKTRGQQVTLSCSPISGHRSVSWYQQTPGQGLQFLFEYFSETQRNKGNFPGRFSGRQFSNSRSEMNVSTLELGDSALYLCASSPGSNTEAFFGQGTRLTVV.

CDR3 coding DNA: TGTGCCAGCAGTGAGGGTCAGGGGCGAGAGACCCAGTACTTC. It codes for CASSEGQGRETQYF. The chain is built from TRBV6-1 and TRBJ2-5, with a tentative D call TRBD1 (6 bases). CDR3 length: 14 residues. Deletions cut 3 bases from V and 4 bases from J, with 12 bases between. CDR1 MNHNS and CDR2 SASEGT come from the germline V gene.

This clone has only a few counts. Other DNA sequences in the same sample also yield this CDR3. The V call is TRBV5-1, the J call TRBJ2-7; the match to TRBD2 covers 13 bases. This CDR3 is 16 amino acids long. CDR1 and CDR2 (germline): SGHRS, YFSETQ. V lost 0 bases to trimming and J lost 1 base; unmatched junction nucleotides: 1. The CDR3 bases are TGCGCCAGCAGCTTGGGGACTAGCGGGGGATCCTACGAGCAGTACTTC. It translates to CASSLGTSGGSYEQYF. The whole variable domain, filled in from reference TRBV5-1 and TRBJ2-7, reads KAGVTQTPRYLIKTRGQQVTLSCSPISGHRSVSWYQQTPGQGLQFLFEYFSETQRNKGNFPGRFSGRQFSNSRSEMNVSTLELGDSALYLCASSLGTSGGSYEQYFGPGTRLTVT.

The CDR3 DNA is TGTGCCAGCAGCTTAGGTTCAAGCGTCACAGATACGCAGTATTTT. Protein: CASSLGSSVTDTQYF. This chain links TRBV7-8 with TRBJ2-3; D gene ambiguous. Germline CDR1 SGHVS, CDR2 FQNEAQ. V was shortened by 1 base and J by 2 bases, with 10 bases between the two germline ends. The CDR3 is 15 amino acids.

This clone came up many times. The chain uses TRBV7-9 and TRBJ2-6; D is undetermined. CDR1 and CDR2 from the germline V gene are SEHNR and FQNEAQ (reference sequence). This CDR3 comprises 15 residues. V lost 5 bases to trimming and J lost 2 bases, with 10 bases between them. The CDR3 bases are TGTGCCAGCAGCATGCAGTTCGCTGGGGCCAACGTCCTGACTTTC. It encodes CASSMQFAGANVLTF.

A single count supports this clone. This chain uses TRBV7-9 with TRBJ2-1, with D possibly TRBD1 on 6 matching bases. Germline-derived CDR1 and CDR2 are SEHNR and FQNEAQ (reference sequence). V lost 8 bases to trimming and J lost 12 bases, with 20 bases between them. There are 13 residues in the CDR3. CDR3 in DNA: TGTGCCAGCGGCCCGCTCACAGGGTTTGCGCAGTTCTTC. Translated, it gives CASGPLTGFAQFF.

The sample holds a few counts of this clone. J is TRBJ1-2 and V is TRBV30; D call uncertain. V lost 1 base to trimming and J lost 8 bases, with 14 bases between them. Germline V CDR1 and CDR2: GTSNPN, SVGIG (reference sequence). The CDR3 contains 13 residues. The CDR3 sequence is CAWSGRASGGYTF. DNA for the CDR3: TGTGCCTGGAGTGGACGGGCTTCGGGGGGCTACACCTTC.

The CDR3 coding sequence is TGTGCCATCAGCGAGCCGGGACAGGGGGCTTCACCCCTCCACTTT. This gives the protein CAISEPGQGASPLHF. This chain links TRBV10-3 with TRBJ1-6; TRBD1 matches 12 bases. This CDR3 is built from 15 residues. The germline CDR1 and CDR2 sequences are ENHRY and SYGVKD. V trimming: 6 bases; J trimming: 9 bases; junction bases outside the gene matches: 6.

The chain has TRBV6-6 and TRBJ1-1; 7 positions match TRBD1. The CDR3 contains 12 residues. The J segment lost 3 bases and the V segment lost 8 bases, leaving 3 bases of the junction unmatched. The germline V gene has CDR1 MNHNY and CDR2 SVGAGI (reference sequence). CDR3 residues: CASDRVDTEAFF. The CDR3 DNA reads TGTGCCAGCGACAGGGTCGACACTGAAGCTTTCTTT.

The rearrangement uses TRBV7-8 and TRBJ2-7, with D unresolved. Trimming cost V 3 bases and J 3 bases, with 9 bases left between them. There are 13 residues in the CDR3. Germline loops: CDR1 SGHVS, CDR2 FQNEAQ. The CDR3 bases are TGTGCCAGCAGCTTCGACAACCTCTACGAGCAGTACTTC. This codes for CASSFDNLYEQYF. Complete variable domain (other parts from reference TRBV7-8 and TRBJ2-7): GAGVSQSPRYKVAKRGQDVALRCDPISGHVSLFWYQQALGQGPEFLTYFQNEAQLDKSGLPSDRFFAERPEGSVSTLKIQRTQQEDSAVYLCASSFDNLYEQYFGPGTRLTVT.

A few counts support this clone. The chain recombines TRBV6-1 with TRBJ2-1, with 9 nucleotides matching TRBD2. The CDR3 consists of 14 residues. Germline V lookup: CDR1 MNHNS, CDR2 SASEGT. The ends lost 7 bases at V and 5 bases at J; junction bases unmatched: 6. CDR3 sequence reads: CASKSGGTDNEQFF. CDR3 nucleotide sequence: TGTGCCAGCAAAAGCGGGGGGACAGACAATGAGCAGTTCTTC.

This chain connects TRBV18 to TRBJ1-3; no definite D call. V lost 3 bases to trimming and J lost 0 bases, with 12 bases between them. The CDR3 totals 16 residues. Germline V gene data show CDR1 as KGHSH and CDR2 as LQKENI. CDR3 bases: TGTGCCAGCTCACCCAGTGGGCGAAGCTCTGGAAACACCATATATTTT. Translating it yields CASSPSGRSSGNTIYF.